This TCR beta chain was retrieved from a study of shared clonotypes between healthy human individuals. Findings of the study overall: It was anticipated that sequencing depth would influence how many clonotypes donors shared.

Repertoires were generated with immunoSEQ multiplex PCR, while TCRdb's copy carries only in-frame clones and drops some. In the table there are about 1.9 million clones, 80% to 95% of which are singletons. Germline values: CDR1 SEHNR, CDR2 FQNEAQ (reference sequence). V lost 3 bases to trimming and J lost 3 bases, with 6 bases between them. The CDR3 length is 13 residues. Notes on this clone: Its cognate antigen is unknown. This sample includes further DNA sequences coding for the same CDR3.

Naive CD8 cells lacked CD45RO, underwent positive selection for CCR7 and left out terminally differentiated effector memory CD45RA+ cells. The healthy adult donors were HIV-negative and reported no recent acute infections or vaccinations. Sequencing used naive CD8+ T cells from PBMCs. The V call is TRBV7-9, the J call TRBJ1-5, with TRBD1 as a possible D gene (5 bases). The clonotype originates from a man between 18 and 29 years old in good health. Some clones in this sample may be carry-over from other donors' samples. In nucleotides, the CDR3 is TGTGCCAGCAGCTTGGACACCAATCAGCCCCAGCATTTT. This encodes CASSLDTNQPQHF.